This record concerns one T cell receptor beta chain sequence. CDR1 is SGHVS, CDR2 FQNEAQ, per germline. This CDR3 region has 15 residues. Trimming removed 3 bases from V and 2 bases from J; junction bases left unmatched: 7. Per the original methods: Estimation of nucleated cell counts relied on the amplification of reference gene primers. TCRdb's copy holds only in-frame clones and misses some; the assay was immunoSEQ multiplex PCR. D and trimming were read from the DNA, whereas the V and J calls and clone size are those reported in that table. The sample lists about 210,000 clones, approximately 78% occurring once. This specimen belongs to a study of blood T cell repertoires in COVID-19. Study-level background: Nucleic acid was either cDNA or gDNA, and it came from T cells, B-cell-depleted T cells, or PBMCs.

Sequencing input: peripheral blood. The rearrangement joins TRBV7-8 to TRBJ2-7, with 7 bases aligning to TRBD1. The TCR comes from a woman in her thirties or forties with acute or convalescent COVID-19. CDR3 DNA sequence: TGTGCCAGCAGCTTTCTCCGGCAGGGGGCCTACGAGCAGTACTTC. Protein: CASSFLRQGAYEQYF.